Each of the 10 T cell receptor beta chains below was sequenced from the same sample in a study of blood T cell repertoires in COVID-19. Generated by immunoSEQ multiplex PCR, the TCRdb table keeps only in-frame clones and is missing some. The sample includes 200,000 or so clones, 86% seen only once; the top ten take less than 4.5%. The sequencing input was peripheral blood. These receptors all come from a man in his fifties or sixties with acute or convalescent COVID-19.

The chain uses TRBV21-1 and TRBJ1-3. TRBV21-1 is flagged as a pseudogene. The CDR3 consists of 13 residues. CDR3 in DNA: TGTGCCAGTTTTCAGAGGACTGGAAACACCATATATTTT. This translates into CASFQRTGNTIYF.

The chain employs TRBV3-1 (or the pseudogene TRBV3-2) and TRBJ2-7; TRBD1 agrees at 12 bases. The CDR3 sequence is 16 residues long. The germline V gene has CDR1 LGHDT and CDR2 YNNKEL (reference sequence). Trimming removed 4 bases from V and 7 bases from J; junction bases left unmatched: 11. DNA for the CDR3: TGTGCCAGCAGCCCCCCAGGGGACAGGGGGCTGTGGGAGCAGTACTTC. This gives the protein CASSPPGDRGLWEQYF.

The chain employs TRBV6-5 and TRBJ1-2; 7 bases are a match to TRBD1. V gave up 4 bases and J gave up 3 bases; unmatched junction bases: 5. CDR3 size: 14 residues. Per the germline V gene, CDR1 is MNHEY and CDR2 is SVGAGI. The CDR3 protein is CASSSPGTDYGYTF. The CDR3 DNA follows: TGTGCCAGCAGTTCACCCGGGACAGACTATGGCTACACCTTC.

The chain recombines TRBV7-9 with TRBJ1-2, with TRBD1 matching over 9 bases. The CDR3 is 16 amino acids. The germline V gene has CDR1 SEHNR and CDR2 FQNEAQ (reference sequence). V was pared by 4 bases and J by 4 bases, with 10 bases of the junction left unmatched. The CDR3 nucleotides are TGTGCCAGCAGCTCAAGGACAGGGGCCGCGAGCTATGGCTACACCTTC. Residues: CASSSRTGAASYGYTF.

The chain combines TRBV7-9 with TRBJ2-3, with 7 bases fitting TRBD2. CDR3 length: 14 residues. The germline V gene encodes CDR1 SEHNR and CDR2 FQNEAQ (reference sequence). J gave up 4 bases and V 5 bases, and 6 bases lay outside the gene matches. The CDR3: CASSLGGSADTQYF. The CDR3, as DNA: TGTGCCAGCAGCCTGGGGGGGAGTGCAGATACGCAGTATTTT.

The rearrangement uses TRBV7-8 and TRBJ1-6; D unresolved. The CDR3 spans 15 residues. The ends were cut back, 7 bases at V and 2 bases at J, with 12 bases in the middle. Per germline, CDR1 SGHVS and CDR2 FQNEAQ. CDR3 nucleotide sequence: TGTGCCAGCACCTACCGCGGGGCCTATAATTCACCCCTCCACTTT. Amino acids: CASTYRGAYNSPLHF. The entire variable domain, with the rest obtained from reference TRBV7-8 and TRBJ1-6, is as follows: GAGVSQSPRYKVAKRGQDVALRCDPISGHVSLFWYQQALGQGPEFLTYFQNEAQLDKSGLPSDRFFAERPEGSVSTLKIQRTQQEDSAVYLCASTYRGAYNSPLHFGNGTRLTVT.

The chain carries TRBV20-1 and TRBJ1-4; the match to TRBD1 covers 7 bases. The J segment lost 0 bases and the V segment lost 3 bases, leaving 16 bases of the junction unmatched. The CDR3 consists of 19 residues. Germline V gene sequence: CDR1 DFQATT, CDR2 SNEGSKA (reference sequence). DNA of the CDR3: TGCAGTGCTAGTGCCATACAGGGGCAAAGAGGAGCAACTAATGAAAAACTGTTTTTT. Translating it yields CSASAIQGQRGATNEKLFF.

The chain employs TRBV5-8 and TRBJ2-7; TRBD2 is a possible D gene (6 bases). The germline V gene encodes CDR1 SGHTS and CDR2 YDEGEE. V was shortened by 0 bases and J by 7 bases, with 11 bases between the two germline ends. The CDR3 loop spans 13 amino acids. Here the CDR3 reads CASSLERTTEQYF. The CDR3 bases are TGTGCCAGCAGCTTGGAACGGACTACGGAGCAGTACTTC.

V gene TRBV7-8 combines with J gene TRBJ1-1, with D maybe TRBD1 (6 bases). In germline, CDR1 is SGHVS, CDR2 FQNEAQ. The V and J ends lost 8 bases and 2 bases respectively, with 12 bases between them. This CDR3 is 13 amino acids long. This CDR3 is CASRRDTNTEAFF. Here the CDR3 DNA reads TGTGCCAGCCGCCGGGACACAAACACTGAAGCTTTCTTT. The variable domain in full, completed from reference TRBV7-8 and TRBJ1-1, reads GAGVSQSPRYKVAKRGQDVALRCDPISGHVSLFWYQQALGQGPEFLTYFQNEAQLDKSGLPSDRFFAERPEGSVSTLKIQRTQQEDSAVYLCASRRDTNTEAFFGQGTRLTVV.

The CDR3 DNA follows: TGTGCCAGCAGCGTAAGTAGTGATGGCTACGAGCAGTACTTC. Its translation: CASSVSSDGYEQYF. The V and J genes are TRBV9 and TRBJ2-7; D unclear. Germline V gives CDR1 SGDLS, CDR2 YYNGEE. Trimming stripped 1 base from V and 3 bases from J, with 11 bases between. The CDR3 extends over 14 amino acids. Supplemented by reference TRBV9 and TRBJ2-7, the full variable domain reads DSGVTQTPKHLITATGQRVTLRCSPRSGDLSVYWYQQSLDQGLQFLIQYYNGEERAKGNILERFSAQQFPDLHSELNLSSLELGDSALYFCASSVSSDGYEQYFGPGTRLTVT.